This TCR beta chain was captured in a study of T cell responses to AZD1222 COVID-19 vaccine. General study results and limits: Regions 160-218 and 743-854 held dominance among vaccine-associated CD4 TCRs, which spanned spike. Nearly half of the spike-specific TCRs reportedly recognize variant regions that carry no mutations. Donor demographics were predominantly white British with a female majority; clonal diversity may be underestimated.

Assay used: immunoSEQ multiplex PCR; TCRdb lists only in-frame clones, some missing. The table has more than 150,000 clones, 94% seen once. To note about this clone: The antigen is not known. This sample includes further DNA sequences coding for the same CDR3.

Trimming cost V 0 bases and J 5 bases, with 2 bases left between them. Germline V gives CDR1 SGHRS, CDR2 YFSETQ. The CDR3 contains 11 residues. The sample in question was peripheral blood, obtained 28 days after the second AZD1222 dose. The chain has TRBV5-1 and TRBJ2-5; the D is unclear. The receptor was derived from an adult who received the AZD1222 COVID-19 vaccine. The DNA of the CDR3 is TGCGCCAGCAGCTTGGCGGAGACCCAGTACTTC. Translation: CASSLAETQYF.